These T cell receptor beta chains were read from a single sample in a study of shared clonotypes between healthy human individuals. Profiling relied on immunoSEQ multiplex PCR, and the TCRdb table lists in-frame clones only, not all of them. The sample has around 1.5 million clones; 95% to 99% are singletons. Sequenced: naive CD4+ T cells sorted from blood. The receptor source for this set is a man aged 25 to 40 in good health. Each CDR3 is given with its conserved first and last residue. Fields, in order: V gene, clone size, D gene, CDR3 length, J gene, CDR3 DNA, CDR3 protein. A D gene is named only where the DNA matches it firmly. Rows give clone size only sometimes, using once, few, many, or a class for an expanded clone.

TRBV5-1	-	-	13	TRBJ2-7	TGCGCCAGCAGCTTATCGGGGACAAACGAGCAGTACTTC	CASSLSGTNEQYF
TRBV7-2	-	-	15	TRBJ1-1	TGTGCCAGCAGCTTAGCGCTAACAGCCACACATGAAGCTTTCTTT	CASSLALTATHEAFF
TRBV18	-	-	13	TRBJ2-2	TGTGCCAGCTCACCACCGACCACCGGGGAGCTGTTTTTT	CASSPPTTGELFF
TRBV29-1	once	TRBD2	15	TRBJ2-1	TGCAGCGTCTCCCAACTAGCGGGAGCTTACAATGAGCAGTTCTTC	CSVSQLAGAYNEQFF
TRBV7-2	-	-	15	TRBJ1-3	TGTGCCAGCAGCTTACTTGGCCTGGCTGGAAACACCATATATTTT	CASSLLGLAGNTIYF
TRBV5-8	-	-	15	TRBJ2-2	TGTGCCAGCAGCTTGGCCGGTCCCGGCACCGGGGAGCTGTTTTTT	CASSLAGPGTGELFF
TRBV9	-	TRBD2	17	TRBJ2-1	TGTGCCAGCAGCGTTCAAGGCGGGAGGGTCCGACACAATGAGCAGTTCTTC	CASSVQGGRVRHNEQFF
TRBV6-6	-	-	14	TRBJ1-4	TGTGCCAGCAGACCTCAGGGATTTTATGAAAAACTGTTTTTT	CASRPQGFYEKLFF
TRBV28	-	-	16	TRBJ2-7	TGTGCCAGCAGTTTATCCACCCTCCTAGCAGCATACGAGCAGTACTTC	CASSLSTLLAAYEQYF
TRBV14	-	TRBD2	15	TRBJ2-5	TGTGCCAGCAGCCGGTTTGGCGGGAGCGGCGAGACCCAGTACTTC	CASSRFGGSGETQYF
TRBV5-4	-	-	13	TRBJ2-2	TGTGCCGGACTATACAGGGGCACCGGGGAGCTGTTTTTT	CAGLYRGTGELFF
TRBV2	-	-	12	TRBJ1-5	TGTGCCAGCAGCTATTTTTCCCAGCCCCAGCATTTT	CASSYFSQPQHF
TRBV5-4	-	TRBD2	17	TRBJ2-1	TGTGCCAGCAGCCTCCCGGGACTAGCCGGCAAATACAATGAGCAGTTCTTC	CASSLPGLAGKYNEQFF
TRBV28	-	-	14	TRBJ2-7	TGTGCCAGCAGTTTTCCCAGAGGGTCCTACGAGCAGTACTTC	CASSFPRGSYEQYF
TRBV29-1	-	-	12	TRBJ1-2	TGCAGAACGAGGGGGGGTGAAGATGGCTACACCTTC	CRTRGGEDGYTF
TRBV15	-	-	13	TRBJ2-2	TGTGCCACCAGCAGTAGGGCGGCCGGGGAGCTGTTTTTT	CATSSRAAGELFF
TRBV19	-	-	14	TRBJ2-2	TGTGCCAGTAGTAACAGGGCGAACACCGGGGAGCTGTTTTTT	CASSNRANTGELFF
TRBV15	-	-	14	TRBJ2-2	TGTGCCACCAGCAGTGCCTGGGGAGCCGGGGAGCTGTTTTTT	CATSSAWGAGELFF
TRBV28	-	TRBD1	13	TRBJ2-3	TGTGCCAGCAAGGGACAGGGTGGAGATACGCAGTATTTT	CASKGQGGDTQYF
TRBV10-3	-	TRBD1	16	TRBJ2-2	TGTGCCATCAGCGGAAACCCGGGACAGGGGACCGGGGAGCTGTTTTTT	CAISGNPGQGTGELFF
TRBV18	-	-	16	TRBJ2-6	TGTGCCAGCTCACCAACCGGATACTCTGGGGCCAACGTCCTGACTTTC	CASSPTGYSGANVLTF
TRBV19	-	TRBD1	17	TRBJ1-5	TGTGCCAGTACCAAGGGGACAGGGGGAATGATCAATCAGCCCCAGCATTTT	CASTKGTGGMINQPQHF
TRBV6-4	-	-	13	TRBJ1-1	TGTGCCAGCAGGGGGGGAATGAACACTGAAGCTTTCTTT	CASRGGMNTEAFF
TRBV19	once	TRBD1	18	TRBJ2-7	TGTGCCAGTAGTACGAACGGAGGAACAGGGGCTCTTACGTACGAGCAGTACTTC	CASSTNGGTGALTYEQYF
TRBV2	-	TRBD2	14	TRBJ2-7	TGTGCCATTAAGGCCCAGCGGGATTCCTACGAGCAGTACTTC	CAIKAQRDSYEQYF
TRBV6-1	-	-	17	TRBJ2-1	TGTGCCAGCAGTGCATCTTCAGCGATCGGGTATTACAATGAGCAGTTCTTC	CASSASSAIGYYNEQFF
TRBV5-1	-	TRBD1	15	TRBJ1-2	TGCGCCAGCAGTCCCGGCGACAGGGATAACTATGGCTACACCTTC	CASSPGDRDNYGYTF
TRBV5-6	-	TRBD1	15	TRBJ1-3	TGTGCCAGCAGCTACACAGGGGGCTCTGGAAACACCATATATTTT	CASSYTGGSGNTIYF
TRBV7-2	-	TRBD1	15	TRBJ2-1	TGTGCCAGCAGCTTACTGCAGGGGGCCGTAAATGAGCAGTTCTTC	CASSLLQGAVNEQFF
TRBV5-1	once	-	15	TRBJ2-1	TGCGCCAGCAGCTTGGTTGCTGCGCCCTTCAATGAGCAGTTCTTC	CASSLVAAPFNEQFF
TRBV27	-	TRBD2	13	TRBJ2-5	TGTGCCAGCAGTCCCCGCGGGGGAGAGACCCAGTACTTC	CASSPRGGETQYF
TRBV9	-	-	15	TRBJ2-3	TGTGCCAGCAGCTCCTCAGCGGGCCCGGGTAATACGCAGTATTTT	CASSSSAGPGNTQYF
TRBV7-9	-	TRBD1	19	TRBJ2-6	TGTGCCAGCAGCTTAGTTGGGGGGACAGGGGACTCTGGGGCCAACGTCCTGACTTTC	CASSLVGGTGDSGANVLTF
TRBV9	-	TRBD2	18	TRBJ2-1	TGTGCCAGCAGCGTAGGAGGGGAGCGGGAGGGCCTCAAGACTGAGCAGTTCTTC	CASSVGGEREGLKTEQFF
TRBV28	-	-	17	TRBJ2-7	TGTGCCAGCAGTTTATCGAGGGCGGAACCTATCTCCTACGAGCAGTACTTC	CASSLSRAEPISYEQYF
TRBV11-3	-	-	14	TRBJ2-7	TGTGCCAGCAGCTTAGATGGGAACTCCTACGAGCAGTACTTC	CASSLDGNSYEQYF
TRBV2	once	TRBD2	15	TRBJ2-1	TGTGCCAGCAGTGGGGGACTAGCGGCACTGCAGGAGCAGTTCTTC	CASSGGLAALQEQFF
TRBV6-6	-	-	16	TRBJ1-5	TGTGCCAGCAGTTACTCGCCAGGGATTAGCAATCAGCCCCAGCATTTT	CASSYSPGISNQPQHF
TRBV6-1	-	-	14	TRBJ1-2	TGTGCCAGCAGTGAGGGGTCGGGTTCTCTTGGCTACACCTTC	CASSEGSGSLGYTF
TRBV10-3	-	TRBD2	14	TRBJ2-7	TGTGCCATCAATCGAGCGGGAGGGCCGGGCGAGCAGTACTTC	CAINRAGGPGEQYF
TRBV7-6	-	-	18	TRBJ2-2	TGTGCCAGCAGCTTAATTTCTACGAACTCCGCTGCAAACGGGGAGCTGTTTTTT	CASSLISTNSAANGELFF
TRBV6-6	-	TRBD2	14	TRBJ2-1	TGTGCCAGCAGTTACACGGGAGGGCCGGGTGAGCAGTTCTTC	CASSYTGGPGEQFF
TRBV6-5	-	TRBD2	16	TRBJ2-3	TGTGCCAGCAGTTACTCCCCGGGGAGGGCAGGAGATACGCAGTATTTT	CASSYSPGRAGDTQYF
TRBV29-1	-	TRBD2	17	TRBJ2-1	TGCAGCGTTGAAGATCCGCGCCTAGCGGGAAGGTACAATGAGCAGTTCTTC	CSVEDPRLAGRYNEQFF
TRBV28	-	-	13	TRBJ1-1	TGTGCCAGCAGTTTATCTTTGAACACTGAAGCTTTCTTT	CASSLSLNTEAFF
TRBV27	-	-	12	TRBJ2-7	TGTGCCAGCAGTTTATTGGGGTACGAGCAGTACTTC	CASSLLGYEQYF
TRBV18	-	-	14	TRBJ2-3	TGTGCCAGCTCACCACAAGCTAGCACAGATACGCAGTATTTT	CASSPQASTDTQYF
TRBV6-6	-	-	11	TRBJ2-3	TGTGCCACCACGTTCTTGGATACGCAGTATTTT	CATTFLDTQYF
TRBV5-1	-	-	11	TRBJ2-1	TGCGCCATCGACTACCCAAGCCCGGAGTTCTTC	CAIDYPSPEFF
TRBV6-5	-	TRBD1	14	TRBJ2-7	TGTGCCAGCAGGGACGGGACAGGCCCGTTCGAGCAGTACTTC	CASRDGTGPFEQYF
TRBV6-1	-	TRBD2	16	TRBJ2-5	TGTGCCAGCAGTGAATATAGCGGGAAGCTTCAAGAGACCCAGTACTTC	CASSEYSGKLQETQYF
TRBV11-2	-	TRBD2	18	TRBJ2-3	TGTGCCAGCAGCTTAAGGTCGGGACTAGCGGAGGCCACAGATACGCAGTATTTT	CASSLRSGLAEATDTQYF
TRBV7-7	-	TRBD2	13	TRBJ2-7	TGTGCTAGCAGCCCGGGACTAGCGGGGACCTTATACTTC	CASSPGLAGTLYF
TRBV15	-	-	16	TRBJ1-1	TGTGCCACCAGCAAAGATCATCCGGGGAGAGACACTGAAGCTTTCTTT	CATSKDHPGRDTEAFF
TRBV27	-	TRBD1	15	TRBJ1-4	TGTGCCAGTGCCGGCGGGGGACAGCGCAGGGAAAAACTGTTTTTT	CASAGGGQRREKLFF
TRBV5-1	-	TRBD1	15	TRBJ1-5	TGCGCCAGCAGCAGGACAGGGGAAAGCAATCAGCCCCAGCATTTT	CASSRTGESNQPQHF
TRBV2	-	-	14	TRBJ2-1	TGTGCCAGCAGAGACGGGAGCGCCGGAGGTGAGCAGTTCTTC	CASRDGSAGGEQFF